Here is one TCR beta chain with its context. Its antigen is still unknown. Every patient relapsed after autologous stem cell transplantation, and brentuximab vedotin exposure varied. V gave up 3 bases and J gave up 0 bases, with 9 bases separating them. The germline V gene has CDR1 MDHEN and CDR2 SYDVKM. This CDR3 is built from 14 residues. The data are from a study of PD-1 blockade in classical Hodgkin lymphoma. Assay: immunoSEQ multiplex PCR; the TCRdb copy retains only in-frame clones and omits some. The repertoire consists of over 35,000 clones, with less than 80% occurring once and the leading ten covering approximately 9.9%. Overall study findings and caveats: Underlying causes for the observed repertoire differences were not defined, possibly disease activity or prior therapy. CD4+ TCR diversity rose significantly by C4D1, and CD8+ TCR diversity did not.

The receptor comes from a human donor with classical Hodgkin lymphoma. Sequenced material: peripheral blood mononuclear cells (PBMCs), taken at baseline. This rearrangement joins TRBV28 to TRBJ2-7; no clear D. CDR3 residues: CASSLVQPSYEQYF. As DNA, the CDR3 is TGTGCCAGCAGTTTGGTCCAGCCCTCCTACGAGCAGTACTTC.